Listed here are 29 T cell receptor beta chains from one sample, sequenced in a study of Ad26.COV2.S vaccination and SARS-CoV-2 variants (TCRdb year 2021). What the treatment or condition label conveys for this sample: around 19 received Ad26.COV2.S at low or high dose, single or two shots; about 5 received placebo; per-sample allocation not given. For vaccine and placebo recipients, the sequenced repertoires came from samples collected on day 63 after the first injection. The library was generated by the immunoSEQ multiplex PCR assay. Entries here come from immuneACCESS through TCRdb and include only in-frame sequences with V and J called. Some clones fail to appear in such tables; in the studies checked, an unresolved V gene covers under half of the shortfall, and the cause of the remainder is unknown. The sample profile shows 350,000 to 400,000 clones; less than 90% of them were found once. 3.5% of the sample is in the top ten clones.

Sequencing was performed on peripheral blood, taken in a trial of Ad26.COV2.S vaccine versus placebo. Every receptor here comes from a person between 18 and 59 years old who received the Ad26.COV2.S COVID-19 vaccine or a placebo.

The V gene is TRBV3-1 (or the pseudogene TRBV3-2), the J gene TRBJ2-2, with D hard to call. The CDR3 totals 12 residues. Germline CDR1 is LGHDT and CDR2 is YNNKEL (reference sequence). The germline V and J ends were trimmed by 4 bases and 5 bases, with 5 bases remaining between them. The CDR3 sequence: CASSRRTGELFF. The CDR3 bases are TGTGCCAGCAGCCGACGGACCGGGGAGCTGTTTTTT.

The chain is built from TRBV5-4 and TRBJ2-1; a weak D match, TRBD2 (5 bases). Germline CDR1 SGHNT, CDR2 YYREEE (reference sequence). The CDR3 loop spans 13 amino acids. V gave up 3 bases and J gave up 8 bases, with 12 bases separating them. CDR3 in amino acids: CASSSSGSDEQFF. The CDR3 DNA follows: TGTGCCAGCAGCTCCTCGGGTAGCGATGAGCAGTTCTTC.

As to this clone: Other nucleotide sequences in the sample specify the same CDR3. This chain uses TRBV4-3 with TRBJ2-2, with TRBD1 identical over 10 bases. Germline CDR1 LGHNA, CDR2 YSLEER. The CDR3 has 15 residues. V shed 4 bases, J shed 4 bases, and the junction held 3 bases outside the gene matches. CDR3 nucleotides: TGCGCCAGCAGCCGCGGGACAGGGGTCACCGGGGAGCTGTTTTTT. Protein: CASSRGTGVTGELFF.

The V call is TRBV2, the J call TRBJ2-2; D is possibly TRBD1 (5 bases). V was shortened by 11 bases and J by 1 base, with 8 bases between the two germline ends. Germline V gene data show CDR1 as SNHLY and CDR2 as FYNNEI. The CDR3 runs to 12 residues. The chain's CDR3 is CAATGNTGELFF. CDR3 coding DNA: TGTGCCGCTACAGGGAACACCGGGGAGCTGTTTTTT.

The genes are TRBV7-2 and TRBJ2-2; D is unclear. CDR3 length: 15 residues. Trimming removed 5 bases from V and 4 bases from J, with 14 bases in between. Looked up from germline, CDR1 is SGHTA and CDR2 is FQGNSA. The CDR3 protein is CASSQSLWTTGELFF. The CDR3 nucleotides are TGTGCCAGCAGCCAAAGCCTGTGGACCACCGGGGAGCTGTTTTTT.

This clone has a single count. The chain uses TRBV2 and TRBJ2-1; tentatively, D is TRBD1 (5 bases). The CDR3 is 12 amino acids. Trimming shortened V by 8 bases and J by 12 bases, and 17 bases separated the two germline ends. Germline lookup yields CDR1 SNHLY and CDR2 FYNNEI. As DNA, the CDR3 is TGTGCCAGCCGAACGTTAGGGGTCCCGCAGTTCTTC. This codes for CASRTLGVPQFF.

The chain has TRBV2 and TRBJ1-1, with D unresolved. Germline loops: CDR1 SNHLY, CDR2 FYNNEI. The CDR3 covers 14 residues. V was pared by 6 bases and J by 3 bases, with 14 bases between. The CDR3 loop is CASRQGWADTEAFF. The CDR3, as DNA: TGTGCCAGCAGGCAAGGGTGGGCGGACACTGAAGCTTTCTTT.

This clone was recorded a few times. This chain uses TRBV5-1 with TRBJ1-3, with TRBD1 as a possible D gene (5 bases). Germline V gene lookup returns CDR1 SGHRS and CDR2 YFSETQ. V dropped 6 bases and J dropped 0 bases, with 19 bases sitting between them. The CDR3 is made up of 17 amino acids. The chain's CDR3 is CASTLGGGGTSGNTIYF. In DNA, the CDR3 is TGCGCCAGCACCCTAGGAGGCGGGGGGACCTCTGGAAACACCATATATTTT.

In its sample, this clone was seen a few times. The chain couples TRBV3-1 (or the pseudogene TRBV3-2) to TRBJ1-2; D is unclear. The CDR3 covers 11 residues. Trimming left V 3 bases short and J 7 bases short, with 6 bases between. Germline V gives CDR1 LGHDT, CDR2 YNNKEL (reference sequence). CDR3 loop: CASSQQGGYTF. The CDR3 coding sequence is TGTGCCAGCAGCCAGCAAGGTGGCTACACCTTC.

The J gene is TRBJ1-2, the V gene TRBV29-1, with D unresolved. This CDR3 region has 15 residues. V was shortened by 4 bases and J by 5 bases, with 20 bases between the two germline ends. Germline values: CDR1 SQVTM, CDR2 ANQGSEA. The chain's CDR3 is CSVVWGEDKGYGYTF. The CDR3 coding sequence is TGCAGCGTTGTGTGGGGTGAAGATAAGGGTTATGGCTACACCTTC.

The chain has TRBV5-6 and TRBJ2-1, with D uncertain. CDR1 and CDR2 from the germline V gene are SGHDT and YYEEEE. V lost 0 bases, J lost 9 bases, and 13 bases lay in between. This CDR3 is 14 amino acids long. CDR3 amino acids: CASSLAPRKGEQFF. The DNA of the CDR3 is TGTGCCAGCAGCTTGGCCCCCAGGAAAGGTGAGCAGTTCTTC.

The chain has TRBV3-1 (or the pseudogene TRBV3-2) and TRBJ1-6; no clear D. The V gene's germline CDR1 is LGHDT and CDR2 YNNKEL (reference sequence). CDR3 length equals 12 residues. The V gene lost 3 bases and the J gene lost 9 bases, with 6 bases spanning the gap. The CDR3 DNA follows: TGTGCCAGCAGCCACCAAGGTTCACCCCTCCACTTT. Translation gives CASSHQGSPLHF.

The V gene is TRBV7-2, the J gene TRBJ2-7; D possibly uses TRBD1 or TRBD2 (6 bases each). The CDR3 length is 15 residues. V was shortened by 0 bases and J by 3 bases, with 12 bases between the two germline ends. CDR1 is SGHTA, CDR2 FQGNSA, per germline. CDR3 protein: CASSLAWGALYEQYF. CDR3 DNA: TGTGCCAGCAGCTTAGCGTGGGGGGCCCTCTACGAGCAGTACTTC.

This clone was recorded only once. The V call is TRBV5-4, the J call TRBJ2-7; D tentatively reads TRBD1 or TRBD2 (6 bases each). The CDR3 has 16 amino acids. V lost 3 bases and J lost 6, with 22 bases in between. CDR1 SGHNT and CDR2 YYREEE come from the germline V gene (reference sequence). The CDR3 region is CASSSGARSGAREQYF. DNA for the CDR3: TGTGCCAGCAGCTCGGGGGCAAGGTCGGGGGCACGCGAGCAGTACTTC. The entire variable domain, with the rest obtained from reference TRBV5-4 and TRBJ2-7, is as follows: ETGVTQSPTHLIKTRGQQVTLRCSSQSGHNTVSWYQQALGQGPQFIFQYYREEENGRGNFPPRFSGLQFPNYSSELNVNALELDDSALYLCASSSGARSGAREQYFGPGTRLTVT.

The V call is TRBV27, the J call TRBJ1-5; 7 nucleotides agree with TRBD1. The J segment lost 2 bases and the V segment lost 4 bases, leaving 2 bases of the junction unmatched. Germline V gene lookup returns CDR1 MNHEY and CDR2 SMNVEV (reference sequence). The CDR3 has 14 residues. Here the CDR3 reads CASSSTGGNQPQHF. CDR3 bases: TGTGCCAGCAGTTCTACAGGGGGCAATCAGCCCCAGCATTTT.

The chain employs TRBV19 and TRBJ2-1; D remains unclear. The CDR3 spans 15 residues. Trimming shortened V by 3 bases and J by 2 bases, and 11 bases separated the two germline ends. In germline, CDR1 is LNHDA, CDR2 SQIVND (reference sequence). CDR3 DNA: TGTGCCAGTAGTATTAACCGCCCCACCTACAATGAGCAGTTCTTC. This gives the protein CASSINRPTYNEQFF.

V and J are TRBV4-3 and TRBJ1-6; D gene unclear. The germline gives CDR1 LGHNA, CDR2 YSLEER. V was clipped by 1 base and J by 1 base, with 8 bases between them. CDR3 length: 16 residues. CDR3 in amino acids: CASSQVLSSYNSPLHF. In DNA, the CDR3 is TGCGCCAGCAGCCAAGTCCTGAGTTCCTATAATTCACCCCTCCACTTT.

This clone was seen only once. The rearrangement uses TRBV19 and TRBJ2-7; 11 positions match TRBD2. Germline-derived CDR1 and CDR2 are LNHDA and SQIVND (reference sequence). The V segment lost 6 bases and the J segment 3 bases; nucleotides outside the gene matches: 4. The CDR3 length is 14 residues. DNA of the CDR3: TGTGCCAGTAGCCAGGGACTAGCGGACTACGAGCAGTACTTC. This sequence encodes CASSQGLADYEQYF.

The chain carries TRBV2 and TRBJ2-7; tentative D call: TRBD1 (6 bases). The germline V and J ends were trimmed by 8 bases and 1 base, with 15 bases remaining between them. Germline CDR1 reads SNHLY; CDR2 reads FYNNEI. This CDR3 spans 14 amino acids. CDR3 DNA: TGTGCCAGCGCCGGGACATCCGATTCCTACGAGCAGTACTTC. Amino acid sequence: CASAGTSDSYEQYF. Combining the CDR3 with reference TRBV2 and TRBJ2-7 gives the whole variable domain EPEVTQTPSHQVTQMGQEVILRCVPISNHLYFYWYRQILGQKVEFLVSFYNNEISEKSEIFDDQFSVERPDGSNFTLKIRSTKLEDSAMYFCASAGTSDSYEQYFGPGTRLTVT.

The gene calls are TRBV5-4 and TRBJ1-1, with no clear D. The CDR3 is made up of 13 amino acids. V lost 4 bases and J 5 bases, leaving 12 bases between the germline ends. Germline V lookup: CDR1 SGHNT, CDR2 YYREEE (reference sequence). The chain's CDR3 is CASSGPLDTEAFF. In nucleotides, the CDR3 is TGTGCCAGCAGCGGCCCGCTGGATACTGAAGCTTTCTTT.

V gene TRBV5-4 combines with J gene TRBJ2-1; D possibly corresponds to TRBD1 (5 bases). There are 14 residues in the CDR3. The germline V gene encodes CDR1 SGHNT and CDR2 YYREEE (reference sequence). Trimming removed 3 bases at V and 5 bases at J, with 12 bases between. The CDR3 region is CASSSLARDNEQFF. Here the CDR3 DNA reads TGTGCCAGCAGCTCCTTGGCCAGGGACAATGAGCAGTTCTTC.

The chain combines TRBV28 with TRBJ1-4; D is possibly TRBD1 (6 bases). The V and J ends lost 3 bases and 8 bases respectively, with 13 bases between them. This CDR3 has 14 amino acids. Germline values: CDR1 MDHEN, CDR2 SYDVKM. Written as DNA, the CDR3 is TGTGCCAGCAGTTTCCTAGGGGGTCGGGAAAAACTGTTTTTT. Protein product: CASSFLGGREKLFF.

CDR3 in DNA: TGTGCCAGCAGTTATTTAGGGGTTTACACAGATACGCAGTATTTT. Translation: CASSYLGVYTDTQYF. The chain is built from TRBV6-5 and TRBJ2-3; D is possibly TRBD1 (5 bases). The CDR3 contains 15 residues. Deletions cut 3 bases from V and 2 bases from J, with 12 bases between. Germline CDR1 MNHEY, CDR2 SVGAGI.

This chain connects TRBV5-1 to TRBJ2-5; TRBD2 matches at 10 bases. Germline values: CDR1 SGHRS, CDR2 YFSETQ. Trimming cost V 1 base and J 7 bases; bases outside gene matches: 4. The CDR3 runs to 14 residues. The CDR3 nucleotides read TGCGCCAGCAGCTTGACTAGCGGGATGGGGACCCAGTACTTC. Amino acids: CASSLTSGMGTQYF.

The V gene is TRBV4-1, the J gene TRBJ2-7, with 11 bases aligning to TRBD2. V lost 4 bases, J lost 2 bases, and 1 base stayed unmatched. The CDR3 sequence is 14 residues long. Germline V lookup: CDR1 MGHRA, CDR2 YSYEKL. Here the CDR3 DNA reads TGCGCCAGCAGCCGACTAGCGGGGACCTACGAGCAGTACTTC. Translated: CASSRLAGTYEQYF.

The J gene is TRBJ1-2, the V gene TRBV29-1; D gene ambiguous. This CDR3 is built from 12 residues. Per the germline V gene, CDR1 is SQVTM and CDR2 is ANQGSEA. V was trimmed by 2 bases and J by 6 bases, leaving 10 bases between them. The CDR3 is CSVERGDHGYTF. CDR3 coding DNA: TGCAGCGTTGAACGGGGAGACCATGGCTACACCTTC.

V gene TRBV12-5 combines with J gene TRBJ1-3; possibly TRBD1 for D (6 bases). The CDR3 contains 13 residues. Germline CDR1 is LGHNT and CDR2 is FRNRAP. V was cut by 5 bases and J by 4 bases, with 9 bases left in between. The CDR3 loop is CASGTTGGNTIYF. CDR3 coding DNA: TGTGCTAGTGGTACAACAGGGGGAAACACCATATATTTT.

The rearrangement joins TRBV7-9 to TRBJ2-3; the D gene is possibly TRBD2 (5 bases). Germline V CDR1 and CDR2: SEHNR, FQNEAQ (reference sequence). V was pared by 2 bases and J by 4 bases, with 10 bases between. This CDR3 has 14 residues. CDR3 bases: TGTGCCAGCAGCTTATATCTAGCCCCAGATACGCAGTATTTT. It specifies CASSLYLAPDTQYF.

The genes are TRBV6-2 or TRBV6-3 and TRBJ2-1; D not certain. V was clipped by 5 bases and J by 1 base, with 12 bases between them. There are 15 residues in the CDR3. The germline V gene encodes CDR1 MNHEY and CDR2 SVGEGT. The CDR3 coding sequence is TGTGCCAGCAGTCCCCCCGCAGATTCCTACAATGAGCAGTTCTTC. Protein: CASSPPADSYNEQFF.